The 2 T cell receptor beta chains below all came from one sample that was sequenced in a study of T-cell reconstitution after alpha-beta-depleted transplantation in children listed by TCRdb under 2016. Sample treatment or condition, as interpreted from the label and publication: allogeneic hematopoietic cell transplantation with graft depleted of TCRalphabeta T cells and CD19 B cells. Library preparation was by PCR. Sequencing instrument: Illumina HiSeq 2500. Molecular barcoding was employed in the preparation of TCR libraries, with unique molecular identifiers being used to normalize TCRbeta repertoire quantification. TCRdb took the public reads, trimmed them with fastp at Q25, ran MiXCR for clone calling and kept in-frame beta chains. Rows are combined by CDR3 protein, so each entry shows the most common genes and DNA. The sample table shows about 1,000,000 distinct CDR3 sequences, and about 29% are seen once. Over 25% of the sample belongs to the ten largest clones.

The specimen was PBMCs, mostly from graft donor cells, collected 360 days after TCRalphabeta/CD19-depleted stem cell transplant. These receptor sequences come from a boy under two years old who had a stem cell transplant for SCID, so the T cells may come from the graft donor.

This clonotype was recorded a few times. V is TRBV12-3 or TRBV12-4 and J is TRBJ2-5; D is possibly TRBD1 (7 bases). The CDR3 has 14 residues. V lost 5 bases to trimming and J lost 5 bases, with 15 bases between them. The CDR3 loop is CASSARSGGETQYF. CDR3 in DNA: TGTGCCAGCAGTGCTCGGTCAGGGGGGGAGACCCAGTACTTC.

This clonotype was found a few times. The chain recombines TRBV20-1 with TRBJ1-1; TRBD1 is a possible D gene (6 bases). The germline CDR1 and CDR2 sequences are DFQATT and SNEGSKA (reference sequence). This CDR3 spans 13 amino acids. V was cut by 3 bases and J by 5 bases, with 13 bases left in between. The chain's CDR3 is CSARNRASTEAFF. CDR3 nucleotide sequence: TGCAGTGCTAGGAACAGGGCGAGTACTGAAGCTTTCTTT.